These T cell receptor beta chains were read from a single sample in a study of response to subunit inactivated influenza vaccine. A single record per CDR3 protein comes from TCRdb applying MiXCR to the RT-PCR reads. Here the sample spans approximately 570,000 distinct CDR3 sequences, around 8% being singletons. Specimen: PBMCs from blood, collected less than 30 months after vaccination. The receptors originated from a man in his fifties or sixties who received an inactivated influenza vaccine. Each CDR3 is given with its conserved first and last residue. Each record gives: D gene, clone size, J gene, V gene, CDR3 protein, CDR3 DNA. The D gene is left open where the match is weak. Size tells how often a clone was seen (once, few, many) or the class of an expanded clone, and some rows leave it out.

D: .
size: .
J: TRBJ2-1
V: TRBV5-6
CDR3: CASRSTVNSYNEQFF
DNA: TGTGCCAGCAGGTCTACAGTAAACTCCTACAATGAGCAGTTCTTC

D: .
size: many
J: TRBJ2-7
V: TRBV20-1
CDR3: CSARPGSNYEQYF
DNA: TGCAGTGCTAGACCGGGATCGAACTACGAGCAGTACTTC

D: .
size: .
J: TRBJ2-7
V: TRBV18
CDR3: CASSPGQGLEYEQYF
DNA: TGTGCCAGCTCACCGGGGCAGGGGTTGGAGTACGAGCAGTACTTC

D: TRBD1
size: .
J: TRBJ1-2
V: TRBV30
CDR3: CAWSKTGEIYGYTF
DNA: TGTGCCTGGAGTAAGACAGGGGAGATCTATGGCTACACCTTC

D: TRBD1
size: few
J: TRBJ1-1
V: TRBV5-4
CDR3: CASSPTAAGGPEAFF
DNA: TGTGCCAGCAGCCCCACGGCCGCAGGGGGCCCTGAAGCTTTCTTT

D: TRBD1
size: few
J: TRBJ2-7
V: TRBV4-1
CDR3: CASSQTQTGAYEQYF
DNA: TGCGCCAGCAGCCAAACCCAGACAGGGGCCTACGAGCAGTACTTC

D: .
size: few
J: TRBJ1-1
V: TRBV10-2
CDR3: CASRIGGRTEAFF
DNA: TGCGCCAGCAGGATAGGGGGAAGGACTGAAGCTTTCTTT

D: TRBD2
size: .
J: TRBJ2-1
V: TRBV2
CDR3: CASTGGGDNEQFF
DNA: TGTGCCAGCACCGGCGGGGGGGACAATGAGCAGTTCTTC

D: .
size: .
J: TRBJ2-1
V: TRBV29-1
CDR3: CSVGDPRIGEQFF
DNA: TGCAGCGTTGGGGATCCCCGCATCGGTGAGCAGTTCTTC

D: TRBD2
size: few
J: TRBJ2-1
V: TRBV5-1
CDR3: CASSLGTSGRDEQFF
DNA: TGCGCCAGCAGCTTGGGGACTAGCGGGAGGGATGAGCAGTTCTTC

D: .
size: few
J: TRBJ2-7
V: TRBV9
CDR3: CASSVGSSNHYEQYF
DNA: TGTGCCAGCAGCGTAGGTAGTTCCAATCACTACGAGCAGTACTTC

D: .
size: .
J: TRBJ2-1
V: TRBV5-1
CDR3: CASSPQLSSYNEQFF
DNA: TGCGCCAGCAGCCCCCAACTTAGCTCCTACAATGAGCAGTTCTTC

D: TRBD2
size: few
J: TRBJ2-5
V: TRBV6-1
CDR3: CASSRTSGEQETQYF
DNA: TGTGCCAGCAGTCGGACTAGCGGGGAACAAGAGACCCAGTACTTC

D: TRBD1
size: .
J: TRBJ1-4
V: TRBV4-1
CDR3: CASSHGTGVREKLFF
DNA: TGCGCCAGCAGCCACGGGACAGGGGTTCGTGAAAAACTGTTTTTT

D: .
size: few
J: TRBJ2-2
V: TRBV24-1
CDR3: CASSDLRVGELFF
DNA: TGTGCCAGCAGTGATTTGAGGGTCGGGGAGCTGTTTTTT

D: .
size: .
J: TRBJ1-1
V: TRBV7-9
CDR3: CASSSDGYTEAFF
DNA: TGTGCCAGCAGTTCGGACGGCTACACTGAAGCTTTCTTT

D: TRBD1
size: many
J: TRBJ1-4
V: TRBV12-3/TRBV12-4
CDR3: CASIRDSLNEKLFF
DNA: TGTGCCAGCATTCGGGACAGTCTAAATGAAAAACTGTTTTTT

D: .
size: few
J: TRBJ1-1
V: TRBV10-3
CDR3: CAIRSGTGNTEAFF
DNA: TGTGCCATCAGATCAGGAACCGGTAACACTGAAGCTTTCTTT